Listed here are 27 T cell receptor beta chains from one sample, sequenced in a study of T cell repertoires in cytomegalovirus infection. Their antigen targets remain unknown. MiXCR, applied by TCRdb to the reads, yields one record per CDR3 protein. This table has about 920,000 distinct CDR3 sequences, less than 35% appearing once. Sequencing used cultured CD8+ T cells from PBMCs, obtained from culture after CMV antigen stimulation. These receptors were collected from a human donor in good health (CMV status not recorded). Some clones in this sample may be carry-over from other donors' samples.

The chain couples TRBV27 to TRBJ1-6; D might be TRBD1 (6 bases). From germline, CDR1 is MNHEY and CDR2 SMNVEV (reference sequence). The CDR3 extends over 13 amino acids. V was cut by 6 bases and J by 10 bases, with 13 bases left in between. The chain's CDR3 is CASSIQGSSPLHF. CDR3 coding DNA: TGTGCCAGCAGCATACAGGGAAGCTCACCCCTCCACTTT.

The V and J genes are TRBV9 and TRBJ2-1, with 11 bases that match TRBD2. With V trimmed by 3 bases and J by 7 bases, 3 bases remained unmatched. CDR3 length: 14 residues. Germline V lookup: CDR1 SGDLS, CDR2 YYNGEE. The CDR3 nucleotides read TGTGCCAGCAGCGGGGGGACTAGCGGAAATGAGCAGTTCTTC. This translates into CASSGGTSGNEQFF.

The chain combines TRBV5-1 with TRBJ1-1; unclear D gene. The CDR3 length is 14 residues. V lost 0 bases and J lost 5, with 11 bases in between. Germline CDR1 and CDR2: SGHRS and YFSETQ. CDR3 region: CASSLEIGVTEAFF. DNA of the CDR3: TGCGCCAGCAGCTTGGAGATTGGAGTAACTGAAGCTTTCTTT.

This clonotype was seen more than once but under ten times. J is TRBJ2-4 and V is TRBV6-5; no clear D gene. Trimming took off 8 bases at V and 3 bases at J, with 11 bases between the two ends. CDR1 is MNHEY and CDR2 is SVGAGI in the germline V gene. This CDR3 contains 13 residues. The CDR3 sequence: CASGKDNKNIQYF. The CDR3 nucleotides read TGTGCCAGCGGAAAGGATAACAAAAACATTCAGTACTTC.

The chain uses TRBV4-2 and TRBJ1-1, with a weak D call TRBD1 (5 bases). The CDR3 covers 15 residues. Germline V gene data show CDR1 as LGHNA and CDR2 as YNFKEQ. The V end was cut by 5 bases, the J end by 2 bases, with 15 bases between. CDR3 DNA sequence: TGTGCCAGCAGCTCTTGGGACGGATCTAACACTGAAGCTTTCTTT. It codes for CASSSWDGSNTEAFF.

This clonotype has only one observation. The CDR3 spells CASFSSGVSTDTQYF. CDR3 bases: TGTGCCAGCTTTTCTAGCGGGGTGAGCACAGATACGCAGTATTTT. The J gene is TRBJ2-3, the V gene TRBV7-2, with 9 bases fitting TRBD2. Germline V gene lookup returns CDR1 SGHTA and CDR2 FQGNSA. The CDR3 is made up of 15 amino acids. Trimming took 8 bases from V and 0 from J; bases not matched to a gene: 6.

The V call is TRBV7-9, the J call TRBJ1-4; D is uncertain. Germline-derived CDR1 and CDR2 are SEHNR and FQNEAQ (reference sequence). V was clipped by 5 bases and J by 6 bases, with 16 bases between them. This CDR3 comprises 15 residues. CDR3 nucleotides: TGTGCCAGCAGCCTAAACTTCTATGGGGATGAAAAACTGTTTTTT. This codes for CASSLNFYGDEKLFF.

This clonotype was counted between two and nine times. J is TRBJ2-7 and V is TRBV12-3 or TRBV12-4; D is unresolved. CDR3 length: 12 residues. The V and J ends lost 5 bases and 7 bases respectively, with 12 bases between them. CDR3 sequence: CASSLGHREQYF. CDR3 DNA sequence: TGTGCCAGCAGTCTGGGCCATCGGGAGCAGTACTTC.

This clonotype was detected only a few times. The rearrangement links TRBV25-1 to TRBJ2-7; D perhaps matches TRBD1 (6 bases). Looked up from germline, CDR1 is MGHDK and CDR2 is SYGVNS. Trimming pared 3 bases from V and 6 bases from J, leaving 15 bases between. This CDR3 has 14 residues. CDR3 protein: CASSEGAGFGEQYF. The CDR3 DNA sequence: TGTGCCAGCAGTGAGGGGGCTGGATTCGGCGAGCAGTACTTC.

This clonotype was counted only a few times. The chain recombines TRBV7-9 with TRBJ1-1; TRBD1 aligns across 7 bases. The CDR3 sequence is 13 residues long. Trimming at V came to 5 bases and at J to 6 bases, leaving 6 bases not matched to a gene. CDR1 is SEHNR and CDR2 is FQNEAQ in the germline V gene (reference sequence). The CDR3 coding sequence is TGTGCCAGCAGCCGACAGGGTCTGCCTGAAGCTTTCTTT. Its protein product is CASSRQGLPEAFF.

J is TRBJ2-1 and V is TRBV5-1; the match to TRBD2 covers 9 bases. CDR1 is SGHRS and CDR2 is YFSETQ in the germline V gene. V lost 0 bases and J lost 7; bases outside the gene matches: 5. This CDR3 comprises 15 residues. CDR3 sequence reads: CASSLVGSGGNEQFF. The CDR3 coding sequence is TGCGCCAGCAGCTTGGTTGGTAGCGGGGGTAATGAGCAGTTCTTC.

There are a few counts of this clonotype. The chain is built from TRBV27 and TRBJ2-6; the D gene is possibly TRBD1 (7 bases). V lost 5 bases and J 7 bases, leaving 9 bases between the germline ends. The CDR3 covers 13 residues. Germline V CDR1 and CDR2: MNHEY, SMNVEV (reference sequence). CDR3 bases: TGTGCCAGCAGTCAGGGGGGAGCCAACGTCCTGACTTTC. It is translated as CASSQGGANVLTF.

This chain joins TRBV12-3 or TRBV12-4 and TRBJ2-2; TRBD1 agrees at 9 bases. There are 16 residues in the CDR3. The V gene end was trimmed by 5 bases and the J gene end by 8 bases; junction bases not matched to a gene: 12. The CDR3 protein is CASSNPGQGHRGELFF. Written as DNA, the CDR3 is TGTGCCAGCAGTAACCCGGGACAGGGACACCGAGGGGAGCTGTTTTTT.

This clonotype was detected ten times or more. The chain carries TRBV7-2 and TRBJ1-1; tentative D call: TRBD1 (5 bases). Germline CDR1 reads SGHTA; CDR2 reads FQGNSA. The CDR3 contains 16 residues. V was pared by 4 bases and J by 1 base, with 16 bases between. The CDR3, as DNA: TGTGCCAGCAGCTGGAAGGGTCCGGGACGGAACACTGAAGCTTTCTTT. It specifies CASSWKGPGRNTEAFF.

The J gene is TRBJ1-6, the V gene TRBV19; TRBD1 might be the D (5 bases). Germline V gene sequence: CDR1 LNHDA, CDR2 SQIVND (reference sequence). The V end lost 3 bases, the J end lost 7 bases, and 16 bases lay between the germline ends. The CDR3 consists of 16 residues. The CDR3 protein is CASSILGGGMNSPLHF. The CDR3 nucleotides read TGTGCCAGTAGTATCTTAGGTGGGGGAATGAATTCACCCCTCCACTTT. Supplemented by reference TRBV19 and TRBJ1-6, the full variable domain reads DGGITQSPKYLFRKEGQNVTLSCEQNLNHDAMYWYRQDPGQGLRLIYYSQIVNDFQKGDIAEGYSVSREKKESFPLTVTSAQKNPTAFYLCASSILGGGMNSPLHFGNGTRLTVT.

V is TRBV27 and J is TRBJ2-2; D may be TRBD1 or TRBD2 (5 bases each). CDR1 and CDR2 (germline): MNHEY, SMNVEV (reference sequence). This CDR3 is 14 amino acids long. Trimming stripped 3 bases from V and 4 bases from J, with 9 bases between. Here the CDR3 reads CASSFEGTTGELFF. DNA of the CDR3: TGTGCCAGCAGTTTTGAGGGGACCACCGGGGAGCTGTTTTTT.

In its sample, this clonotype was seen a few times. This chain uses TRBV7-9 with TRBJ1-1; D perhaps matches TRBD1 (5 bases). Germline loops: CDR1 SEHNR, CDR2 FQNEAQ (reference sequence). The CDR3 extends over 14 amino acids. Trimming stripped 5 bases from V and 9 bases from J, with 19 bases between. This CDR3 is CASSITGTGEKAFF. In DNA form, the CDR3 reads TGTGCCAGCAGCATAACCGGGACGGGCGAAAAAGCTTTCTTT.

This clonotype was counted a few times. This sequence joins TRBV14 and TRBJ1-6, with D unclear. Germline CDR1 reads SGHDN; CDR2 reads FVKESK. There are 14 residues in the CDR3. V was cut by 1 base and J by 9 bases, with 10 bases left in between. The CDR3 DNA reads TGTGCCAGCAGCCAAGGATATAGAAGTTCACCCCTCCACTTT. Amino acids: CASSQGYRSSPLHF.

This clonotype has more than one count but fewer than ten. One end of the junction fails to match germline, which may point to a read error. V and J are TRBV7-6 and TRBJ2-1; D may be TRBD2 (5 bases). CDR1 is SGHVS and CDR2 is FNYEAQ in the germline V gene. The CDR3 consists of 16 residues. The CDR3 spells CASSLGSFSSYNEQFF. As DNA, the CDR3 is TGTGCTAGCAGCTTAGGGAGTTTTAGCTCCTACAATGAGCAGTTCTTC.

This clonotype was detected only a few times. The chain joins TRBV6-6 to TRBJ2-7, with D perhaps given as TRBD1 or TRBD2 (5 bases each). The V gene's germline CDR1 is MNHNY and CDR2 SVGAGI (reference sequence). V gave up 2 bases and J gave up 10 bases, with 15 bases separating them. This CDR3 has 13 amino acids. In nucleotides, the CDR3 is TGTGCCAGCAGTTACGGGGGTTGGGATGATCAGTACGTC. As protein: CASSYGGWDDQYV.

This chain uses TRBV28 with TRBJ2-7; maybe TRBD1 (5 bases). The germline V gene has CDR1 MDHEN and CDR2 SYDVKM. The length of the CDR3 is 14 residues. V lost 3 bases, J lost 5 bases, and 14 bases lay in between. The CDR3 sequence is CASSLQGRGDEQYV. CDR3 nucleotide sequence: TGTGCCAGCAGTTTGCAGGGTCGTGGTGACGAGCAGTACGTC.

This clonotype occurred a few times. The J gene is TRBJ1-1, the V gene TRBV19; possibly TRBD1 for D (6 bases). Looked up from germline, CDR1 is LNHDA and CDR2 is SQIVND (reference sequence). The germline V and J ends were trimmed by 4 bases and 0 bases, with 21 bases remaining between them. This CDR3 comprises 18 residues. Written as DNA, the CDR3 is TGTGCCAGTAGTAGGACTAGCAGGGGTCGGGGGGTGAACACTGAAGCTTTCTTT. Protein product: CASSRTSRGRGVNTEAFF.

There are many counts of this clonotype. The CDR3 region is CASSLNQVGTLSYNEQFF. In DNA, the CDR3 is TGTGCCAGCAGTTTAAATCAAGTCGGGACACTCTCCTACAATGAGCAGTTCTTC. The chain is built from TRBV7-6 and TRBJ2-1, with D possibly matching TRBD1 (6 bases). Germline CDR1 reads SGHVS; CDR2 reads FNYEAQ. Trimming removed 6 bases at V and 0 bases at J, with 21 bases between. CDR3 size: 18 residues.

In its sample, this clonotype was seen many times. The CDR3 loop is CASSLGTGSHTGELFF. In DNA, the CDR3 is TGCGCCAGCAGCCTAGGGACAGGGTCTCACACCGGGGAGCTGTTTTTT. The J gene is TRBJ2-2, the V gene TRBV5-1; 9 nucleotides align to TRBD1. The CDR3 runs to 16 residues. V was pared by 4 bases and J by 3 bases, with 7 bases of the junction left unmatched. CDR1 is SGHRS, CDR2 YFSETQ, per germline.

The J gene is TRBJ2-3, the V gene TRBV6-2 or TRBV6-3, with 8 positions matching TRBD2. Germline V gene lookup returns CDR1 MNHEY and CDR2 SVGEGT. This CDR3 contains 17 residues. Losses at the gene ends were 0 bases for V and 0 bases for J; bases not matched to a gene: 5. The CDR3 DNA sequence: TGTGCCAGCAGTTACTCGAGCCGGGGGGGGAGCACAGATACGCAGTATTTT. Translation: CASSYSSRGGSTDTQYF.

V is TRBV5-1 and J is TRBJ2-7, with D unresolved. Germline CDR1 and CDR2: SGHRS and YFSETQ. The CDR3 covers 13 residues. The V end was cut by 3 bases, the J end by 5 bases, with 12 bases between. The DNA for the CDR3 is TGCGCCAGCAGCTCTCCCTCTGTTGACGAGCAGTACTTC. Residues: CASSSPSVDEQYF.

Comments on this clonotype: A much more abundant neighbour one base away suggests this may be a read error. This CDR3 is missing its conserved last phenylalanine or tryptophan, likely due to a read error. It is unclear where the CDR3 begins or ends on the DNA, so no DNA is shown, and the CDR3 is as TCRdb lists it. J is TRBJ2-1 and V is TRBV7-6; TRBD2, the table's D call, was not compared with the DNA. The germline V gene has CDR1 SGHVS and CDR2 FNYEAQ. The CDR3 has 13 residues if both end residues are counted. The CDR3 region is CVSSPAAGGPGSI.